Listed here are 2 T cell receptor beta chains from one sample, sequenced in a study of TIL therapy for anti-PD-1-resistant metastatic lung cancer. The libraries were made with immunoSEQ v3. Sequencing was performed with immunoSEQ multiplex PCR; in TCRdb, only in-frame clones are kept and a portion is missing. The data contain around 15,000 clones, roughly 86% of them singletons. Regarding time point: pre-treatment sample, taken before nivolumab and TIL therapy. Source: blood, taken at baseline. These receptors originate from a person aged 25-85 years with non-small cell lung cancer.

The CDR3 here is CASTKPLGKMNTEAFF. CDR3 nucleotides: TGTGCCAGCACCAAACCGCTCGGGAAGATGAACACTGAAGCTTTCTTT. The chain has TRBV7-2 and TRBJ1-1, with D uncertain. The CDR3 extends over 16 amino acids. V lost 7 bases to trimming and J lost 0 bases, with 18 bases between them. Germline V gene lookup returns CDR1 SGHTA and CDR2 FQGNSA.

This chain links TRBV6-5 with TRBJ2-7; D is uncertain. The length of the CDR3 is 13 residues. Germline V gives CDR1 MNHEY, CDR2 SVGAGI. V gave up 8 bases and J gave up 6 bases, with 17 bases separating them. CDR3 sequence: CASVSMWEGEQYF. The CDR3 DNA sequence: TGTGCCAGCGTAAGCATGTGGGAAGGCGAGCAGTACTTC.